This T cell receptor (beta chain) appears in the sequencing data of a study of neoadjuvant anti-PD-1 for oral cavity cancer. Points from the study as a whole: After neoadjuvant nivolumab, PBMC T cell clonality was significantly higher in non-responders than responders.

Details on this clone: Its antigen is unidentified.

Sequencing was performed with immunoSEQ multiplex PCR; in TCRdb, only in-frame clones are kept and a portion is missing. The sample has about 14,000 clones, about 81% seen once; the top ten hold less than 2.5%. Time point defined: after neoadjuvant nivolumab, at surgical resection. Patients were newly diagnosed with stage II-IVA oral cavity squamous cell carcinoma without prior systemic or radiation treatment. The CDR3 is made up of 13 amino acids. Losses at the gene ends were 4 bases for V and 5 bases for J; bases not matched to a gene: 4. Germline CDR1 is GTSNPN and CDR2 is SVGIG (reference sequence).

The receptor comes from a person between 35 and 79 years old with oral cavity squamous cell carcinoma. The chain employs TRBV30 and TRBJ1-5, with TRBD1 identical over 8 bases. The sequenced sample was PBMCs, obtained after nivolumab (anti-PD-1) treatment. This CDR3 is CAWKSGGDQPQHF. The CDR3 DNA follows: TGTGCCTGGAAGTCAGGGGGCGATCAGCCCCAGCATTTT. Filled out from reference TRBV30 and TRBJ1-5, the complete variable domain reads SQTIHQWPATLVQPVGSPLSLECTVEGTSNPNLYWYRQAAGRGLQLLFYSVGIGQISSEVPQNLSASRPQDRQFILSSKKLLLSDSGFYLCAWKSGGDQPQHFGDGTRLSIL.